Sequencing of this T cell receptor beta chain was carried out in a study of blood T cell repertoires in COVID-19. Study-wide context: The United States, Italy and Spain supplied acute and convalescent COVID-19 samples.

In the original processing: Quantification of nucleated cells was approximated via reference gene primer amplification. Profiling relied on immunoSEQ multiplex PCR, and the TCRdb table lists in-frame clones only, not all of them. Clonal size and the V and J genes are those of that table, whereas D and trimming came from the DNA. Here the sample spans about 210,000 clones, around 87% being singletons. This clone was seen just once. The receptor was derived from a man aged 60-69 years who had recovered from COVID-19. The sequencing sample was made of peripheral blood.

The DNA for the CDR3 is TGTGCCAGCAGCCTAAGGGTCTTAGGGGGCGGAACTGAAGCTTTCTTT. It specifies CASSLRVLGGGTEAFF. This chain uses TRBV7-6 with TRBJ1-1; 7 bases fit TRBD1. The germline V gene has CDR1 SGHVS and CDR2 FNYEAQ. This CDR3 spans 16 amino acids. V shed 5 bases and J 5 bases; nucleotides not matched to a gene: 14.